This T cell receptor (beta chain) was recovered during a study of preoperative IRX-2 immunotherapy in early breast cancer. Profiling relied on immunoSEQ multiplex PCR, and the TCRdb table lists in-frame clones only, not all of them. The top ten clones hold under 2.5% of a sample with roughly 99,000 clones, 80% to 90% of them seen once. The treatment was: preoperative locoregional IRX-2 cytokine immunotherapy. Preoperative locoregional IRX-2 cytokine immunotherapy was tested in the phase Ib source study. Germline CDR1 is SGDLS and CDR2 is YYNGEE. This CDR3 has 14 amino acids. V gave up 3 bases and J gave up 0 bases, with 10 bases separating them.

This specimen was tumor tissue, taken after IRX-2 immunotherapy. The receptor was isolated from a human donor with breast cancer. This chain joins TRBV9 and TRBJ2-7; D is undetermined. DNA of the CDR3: TGTGCCAGCAGCGGGAAACAGAGCTCCTACGAGCAGTACTTC. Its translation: CASSGKQSSYEQYF.